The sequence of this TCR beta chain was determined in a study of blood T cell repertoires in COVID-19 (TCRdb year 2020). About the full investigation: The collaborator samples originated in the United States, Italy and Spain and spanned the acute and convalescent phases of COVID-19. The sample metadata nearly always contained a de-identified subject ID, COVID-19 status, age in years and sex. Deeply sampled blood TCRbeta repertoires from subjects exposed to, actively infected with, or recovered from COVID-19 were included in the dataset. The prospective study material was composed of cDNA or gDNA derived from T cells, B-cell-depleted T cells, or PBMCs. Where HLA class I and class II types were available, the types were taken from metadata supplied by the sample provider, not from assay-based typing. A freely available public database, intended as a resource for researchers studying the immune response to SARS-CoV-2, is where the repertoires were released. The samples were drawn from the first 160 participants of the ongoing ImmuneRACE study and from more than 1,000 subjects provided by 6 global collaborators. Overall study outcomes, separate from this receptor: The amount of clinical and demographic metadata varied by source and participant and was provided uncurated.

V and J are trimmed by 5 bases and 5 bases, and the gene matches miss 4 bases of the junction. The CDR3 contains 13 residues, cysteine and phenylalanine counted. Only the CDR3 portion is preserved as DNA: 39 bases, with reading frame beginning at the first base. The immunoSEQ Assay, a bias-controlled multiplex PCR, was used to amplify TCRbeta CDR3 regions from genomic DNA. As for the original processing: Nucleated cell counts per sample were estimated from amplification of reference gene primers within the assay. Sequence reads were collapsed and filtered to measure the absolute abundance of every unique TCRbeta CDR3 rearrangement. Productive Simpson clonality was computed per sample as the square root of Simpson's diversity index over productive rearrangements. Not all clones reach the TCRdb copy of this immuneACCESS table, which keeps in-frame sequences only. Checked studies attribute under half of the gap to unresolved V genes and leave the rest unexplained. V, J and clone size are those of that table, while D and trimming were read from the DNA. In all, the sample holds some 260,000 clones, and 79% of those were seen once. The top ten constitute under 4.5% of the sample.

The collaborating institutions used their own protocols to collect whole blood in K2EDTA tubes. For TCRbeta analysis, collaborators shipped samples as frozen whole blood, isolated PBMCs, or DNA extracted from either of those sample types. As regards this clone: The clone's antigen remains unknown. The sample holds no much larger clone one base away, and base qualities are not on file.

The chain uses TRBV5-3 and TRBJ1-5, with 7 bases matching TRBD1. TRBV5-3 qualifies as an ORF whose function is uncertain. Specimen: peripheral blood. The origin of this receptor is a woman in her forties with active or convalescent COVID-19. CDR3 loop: CARRKQGYQPQHF. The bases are TGTGCCAGAAGAAAACAGGGGTATCAGCCCCAGCATTTT.